Listed below are T cell receptor beta chains from one sample, sequenced in a study of blood T cells in healthy people across ages. In TCRdb, the 5' RACE reads were re-called with MiXCR into one record per CDR3 protein. This sample has about 580,000 distinct CDR3 sequences; roughly 48% occur once, and the top ten carry approximately 25%. The sequencing input was blood. These receptors were obtained from an elderly man in good health. The conserved cysteine and the conserved F or W are not part of the CDR3 here. Not all rows give a size; the values are once, few, many and, for expanded clones, a class.

j_call v_call clone_size cdr3_aa
TRBJ2-5 TRBV7-9 NA ASSVGQGLREQY
TRBJ1-2 TRBV7-2 NA ASSFQGAGGYT
TRBJ2-1 TRBV6-1 NA ASSEPQGGGDEQF
TRBJ1-1 TRBV18 few ASSAGTGVGAEAF
TRBJ2-7 TRBV12-3/TRBV12-4 few ASSSGGGAVPEQY
TRBJ2-7 TRBV15 NA ATSRDRGVSYEQY
TRBJ2-7 TRBV6-5 many ASSHTGGVAPYEQY
TRBJ2-1 TRBV4-1 NA ASSQDWTSGRSEWEQF
TRBJ2-7 TRBV2 few ASSEPGSGGEQY
TRBJ2-2 TRBV6-6 NA ASRKSGATNTGELF
TRBJ2-1 TRBV15 NA ATSRERAGDFGNEQF
TRBJ1-1 TRBV14 NA ASSQEVLDTEAF
TRBJ1-5 TRBV7-9 NA ASSPAEGYQPQH
TRBJ2-3 TRBV6-6 NA ASSFAAGNTDTQY
TRBJ1-1 TRBV20-1 NA SALRYGYTEAF
TRBJ2-7 TRBV6-5 many ASSPGTGPAYEQY
TRBJ1-6 TRBV4-1 NA ASSPSLNSPLH
TRBJ2-7 TRBV7-2 few ASSFGLAGDEQY
TRBJ2-3 TRBV29-1 few SATGVGVLLRPLRTDTQY
TRBJ2-1 TRBV30 NA AWSVLAGGLDEQF
TRBJ1-5 TRBV28 NA ASSSTARPQH
TRBJ2-1 TRBV28 NA ASSSPPLSYNEQF
TRBJ1-2 TRBV20-1 few SASRAGVANYGYT
TRBJ2-7 TRBV7-9 many ASTLGGGSSYEQY
TRBJ1-2 TRBV20-1 NA SARDLSTKYGYT
TRBJ2-1 TRBV27 few ASSLSRGQPGKTNEQF
TRBJ1-5 TRBV7-2 NA ASSPNPGGARQPQH
TRBJ1-2 TRBV7-3 NA ASSLIPRQGNYGYT
TRBJ1-2 TRBV5-1 few ASSSPTTGLAGYT
TRBJ2-3 TRBV6-5 many ASRNGRGLTDTQY